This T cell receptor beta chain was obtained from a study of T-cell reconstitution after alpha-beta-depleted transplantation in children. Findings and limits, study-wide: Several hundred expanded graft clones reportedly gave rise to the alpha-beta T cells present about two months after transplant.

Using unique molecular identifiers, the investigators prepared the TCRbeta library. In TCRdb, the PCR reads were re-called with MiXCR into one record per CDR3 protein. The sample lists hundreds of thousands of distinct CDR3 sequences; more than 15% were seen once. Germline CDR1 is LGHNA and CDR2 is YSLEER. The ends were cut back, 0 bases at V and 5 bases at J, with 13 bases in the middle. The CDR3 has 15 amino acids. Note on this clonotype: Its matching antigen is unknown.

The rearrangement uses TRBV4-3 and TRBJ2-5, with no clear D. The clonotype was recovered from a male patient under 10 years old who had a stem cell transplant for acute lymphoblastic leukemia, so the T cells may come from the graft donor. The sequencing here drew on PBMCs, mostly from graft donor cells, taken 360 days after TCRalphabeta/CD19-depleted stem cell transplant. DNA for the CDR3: TGCGCCAGCAGCCAAGATCTCGCGACTGATGAGACCCAGTACTTC. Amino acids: CASSQDLATDETQYF.